A selection of T cell receptor beta chains follows, all from one sample in a study of blood T cell repertoires in COVID-19. Libraries were prepared by immunoSEQ multiplex PCR; TCRdb keeps only in-frame clonotypes and omits some of them. This table has approximately 440,000 clones, roughly 87% appearing once. The sample taken for sequencing was PBMCs or T cells enriched from blood (not recorded which). The receptors come from a woman aged 18-30 years who had recovered from COVID-19. Both conserved end residues are part of each CDR3. A D gene is named only where the DNA matches it firmly. The listing skips clone size in some rows; elsewhere it reads once, few, many or a size class.

V gene: TRBV29-1
D gene: -
J gene: TRBJ1-1
clone size: -
CDR3 protein: CSVNSGRDTEAFF
CDR3 DNA: TGCAGCGTTAATTCTGGGCGGGACACTGAAGCTTTCTTT

V gene: TRBV25-1
D gene: -
J gene: TRBJ1-2
clone size: -
CDR3 protein: CASSLLYGYTF
CDR3 DNA: TGTGCCAGCAGTTTACTCTATGGCTACACCTTC

V gene: TRBV10-3
D gene: -
J gene: TRBJ2-7
clone size: -
CDR3 protein: CAISGGGGAVSYEQYF
CDR3 DNA: TGTGCCATCAGTGGAGGGGGGGGAGCTGTATCCTACGAGCAGTACTTC

V gene: TRBV3-1/TRBV3-2
D gene: -
J gene: TRBJ2-5
clone size: -
CDR3 protein: CASSQALQETQYF
CDR3 DNA: TGTGCCAGCAGCCAGGCTCTTCAAGAGACCCAGTACTTC

V gene: TRBV4-2
D gene: -
J gene: TRBJ2-3
clone size: -
CDR3 protein: CASSLFTGKETDTQYF
CDR3 DNA: TGTGCCAGCAGCCTATTCACAGGGAAAGAGACAGATACGCAGTATTTT

V gene: TRBV24-1
D gene: -
J gene: TRBJ2-1
clone size: -
CDR3 protein: CATSDPVRGGASEQFF
CDR3 DNA: TGTGCCACCAGTGACCCAGTAAGAGGGGGGGCAAGTGAGCAGTTCTTC

V gene: TRBV29-1
D gene: -
J gene: TRBJ2-1
clone size: -
CDR3 protein: CSVARGTAYNEQFF
CDR3 DNA: TGCAGCGTCGCTAGGGGGACCGCCTACAATGAGCAGTTCTTC

V gene: TRBV18
D gene: -
J gene: TRBJ2-7
clone size: -
CDR3 protein: CASSPGGTTYEQYF
CDR3 DNA: TGTGCCAGCTCACCAGGGGGGACCACCTACGAGCAGTACTTC

V gene: TRBV6-5
D gene: -
J gene: TRBJ1-1
clone size: -
CDR3 protein: CASSYSLSRLNTEAFF
CDR3 DNA: TGTGCCAGCAGTTACTCGTTGTCCCGTTTGAACACTGAAGCTTTCTTT

V gene: TRBV6-1
D gene: TRBD1
J gene: TRBJ2-1
clone size: -
CDR3 protein: CASSELGQDELSYNEQFF
CDR3 DNA: TGTGCCAGCAGTGAATTGGGACAGGACGAACTCTCCTACAATGAGCAGTTCTTC

V gene: TRBV24-1
D gene: TRBD2
J gene: TRBJ2-6
clone size: -
CDR3 protein: CATSRGRTAGANVLTF
CDR3 DNA: TGTGCCACCAGTCGCGGGAGAACTGCCGGGGCCAACGTCCTGACTTTC

V gene: TRBV28
D gene: -
J gene: TRBJ2-7
clone size: -
CDR3 protein: CASSLVQGYEQYF
CDR3 DNA: TGTGCCAGCAGTTTGGTGCAGGGCTACGAGCAGTACTTC

V gene: TRBV5-1
D gene: TRBD1
J gene: TRBJ2-7
clone size: -
CDR3 protein: CASSQGQAAEQYF
CDR3 DNA: TGCGCCAGCAGCCAGGGACAGGCGGCCGAGCAGTACTTC

V gene: TRBV19
D gene: TRBD1
J gene: TRBJ1-2
clone size: -
CDR3 protein: CASTDRANYGYTF
CDR3 DNA: TGTGCCAGTACTGACAGGGCTAACTATGGCTACACCTTC

V gene: TRBV14
D gene: -
J gene: TRBJ2-7
clone size: -
CDR3 protein: CASSPISLGEQYF
CDR3 DNA: TGTGCCAGCAGTCCGATTTCTCTCGGCGAGCAGTACTTC

V gene: TRBV6-5
D gene: -
J gene: TRBJ1-2
clone size: few
CDR3 protein: CASSFLAYGYTF
CDR3 DNA: TGTGCCAGCAGTTTTCTGGCCTATGGCTACACCTTC

V gene: TRBV18
D gene: -
J gene: TRBJ2-2
clone size: -
CDR3 protein: CASSPRTATGELFF
CDR3 DNA: TGTGCCAGCTCCCCGCGAACTGCTACCGGGGAGCTGTTTTTT